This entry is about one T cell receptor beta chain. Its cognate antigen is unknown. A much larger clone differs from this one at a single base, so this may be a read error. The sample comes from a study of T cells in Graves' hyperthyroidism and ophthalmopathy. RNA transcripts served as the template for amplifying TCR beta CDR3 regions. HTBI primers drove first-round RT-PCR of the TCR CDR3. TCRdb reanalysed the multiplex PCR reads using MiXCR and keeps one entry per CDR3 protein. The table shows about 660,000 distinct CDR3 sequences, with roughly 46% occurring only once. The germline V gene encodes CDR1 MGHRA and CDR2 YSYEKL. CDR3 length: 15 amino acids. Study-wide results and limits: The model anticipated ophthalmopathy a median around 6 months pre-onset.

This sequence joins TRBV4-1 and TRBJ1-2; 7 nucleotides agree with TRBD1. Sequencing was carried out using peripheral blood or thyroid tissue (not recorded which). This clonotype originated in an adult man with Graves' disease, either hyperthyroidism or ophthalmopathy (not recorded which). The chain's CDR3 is CASSQDEDRSYRYTF. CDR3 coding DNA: TGCGCCAGCAGCCAAGATGAGGACAGGAGCTATCGCTACACCTTC.